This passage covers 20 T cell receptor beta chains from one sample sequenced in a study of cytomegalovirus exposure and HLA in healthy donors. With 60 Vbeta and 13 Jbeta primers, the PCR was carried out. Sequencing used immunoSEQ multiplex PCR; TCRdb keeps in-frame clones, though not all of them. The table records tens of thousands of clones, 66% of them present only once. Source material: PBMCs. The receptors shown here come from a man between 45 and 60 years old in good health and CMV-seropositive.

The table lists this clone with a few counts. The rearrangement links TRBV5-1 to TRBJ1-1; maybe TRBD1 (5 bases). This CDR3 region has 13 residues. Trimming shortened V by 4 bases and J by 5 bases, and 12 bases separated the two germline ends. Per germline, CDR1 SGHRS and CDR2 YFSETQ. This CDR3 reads CASSGVPGTEAFF. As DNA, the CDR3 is TGCGCCAGCAGCGGGGTCCCAGGGACTGAAGCTTTCTTT. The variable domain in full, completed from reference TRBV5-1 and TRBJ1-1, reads KAGVTQTPRYLIKTRGQQVTLSCSPISGHRSVSWYQQTPGQGLQFLFEYFSETQRNKGNFPGRFSGRQFSNSRSEMNVSTLELGDSALYLCASSGVPGTEAFFGQGTRLTVV.

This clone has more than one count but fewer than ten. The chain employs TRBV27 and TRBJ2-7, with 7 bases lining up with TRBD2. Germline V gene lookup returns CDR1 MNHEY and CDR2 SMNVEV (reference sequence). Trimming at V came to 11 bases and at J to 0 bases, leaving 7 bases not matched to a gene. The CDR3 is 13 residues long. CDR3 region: CAAGRRDSYEQYF. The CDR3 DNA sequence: TGTGCCGCCGGGAGGCGGGACTCCTACGAGCAGTACTTC.

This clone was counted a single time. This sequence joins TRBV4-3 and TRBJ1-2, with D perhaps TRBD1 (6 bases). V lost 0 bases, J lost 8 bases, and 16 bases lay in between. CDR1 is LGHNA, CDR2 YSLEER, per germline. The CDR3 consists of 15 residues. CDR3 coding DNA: TGCGCCAGCAGCCAAGATCGCCCAGGGGTTTACGGCTACACCTTC. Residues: CASSQDRPGVYGYTF.

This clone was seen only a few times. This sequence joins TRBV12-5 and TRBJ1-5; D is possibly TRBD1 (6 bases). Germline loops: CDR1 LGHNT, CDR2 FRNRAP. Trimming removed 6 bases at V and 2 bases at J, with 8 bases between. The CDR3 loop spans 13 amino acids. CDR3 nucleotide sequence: TGTGCTAGTGGGGCAGGGGGCAATCAGCCCCAGCATTTT. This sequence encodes CASGAGGNQPQHF.

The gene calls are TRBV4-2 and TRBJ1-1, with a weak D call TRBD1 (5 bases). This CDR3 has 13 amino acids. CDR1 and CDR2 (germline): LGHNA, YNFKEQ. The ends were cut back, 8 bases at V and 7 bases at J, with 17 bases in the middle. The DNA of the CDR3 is TGTGCCAGCGGTGGAGGGGATCGGGTTGAAGCTTTCTTT. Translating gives CASGGGDRVEAFF.

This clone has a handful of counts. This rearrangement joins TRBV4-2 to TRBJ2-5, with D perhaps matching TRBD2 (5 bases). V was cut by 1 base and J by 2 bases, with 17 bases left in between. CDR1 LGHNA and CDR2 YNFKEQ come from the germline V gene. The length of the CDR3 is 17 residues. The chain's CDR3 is CASSQAPGEGPQETQYF. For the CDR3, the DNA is TGTGCCAGCAGCCAAGCCCCCGGAGAGGGTCCGCAAGAGACCCAGTACTTC.

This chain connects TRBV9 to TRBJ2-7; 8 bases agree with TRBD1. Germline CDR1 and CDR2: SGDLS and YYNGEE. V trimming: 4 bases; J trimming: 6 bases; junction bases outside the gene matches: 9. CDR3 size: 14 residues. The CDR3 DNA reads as TGTGCCAGCAGCTCGACACCCGACAGGGGCGAGCAGTACTTC. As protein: CASSSTPDRGEQYF.

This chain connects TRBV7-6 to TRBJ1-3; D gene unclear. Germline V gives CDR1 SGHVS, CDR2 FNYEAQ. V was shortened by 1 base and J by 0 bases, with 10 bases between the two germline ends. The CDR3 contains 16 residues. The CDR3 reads CASSLDGQVSGNTIYF. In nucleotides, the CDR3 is TGTGCCAGCAGCTTAGACGGTCAGGTCTCTGGAAACACCATATATTTT.

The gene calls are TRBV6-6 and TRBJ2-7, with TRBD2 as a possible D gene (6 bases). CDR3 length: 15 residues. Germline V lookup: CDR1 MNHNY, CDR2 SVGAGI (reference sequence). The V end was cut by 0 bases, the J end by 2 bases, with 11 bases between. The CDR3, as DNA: TGTGCCAGCAGTTACTCGGGGACTCCGCCCTACGAGCAGTACTTC. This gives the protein CASSYSGTPPYEQYF.

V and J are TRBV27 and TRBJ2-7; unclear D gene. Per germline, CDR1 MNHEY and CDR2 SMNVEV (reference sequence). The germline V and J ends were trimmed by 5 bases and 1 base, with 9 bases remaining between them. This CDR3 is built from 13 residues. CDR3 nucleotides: TGTGCCAGCAGTCCCCCCCCGTCCTACGAGCAGTACTTC. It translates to CASSPPPSYEQYF.

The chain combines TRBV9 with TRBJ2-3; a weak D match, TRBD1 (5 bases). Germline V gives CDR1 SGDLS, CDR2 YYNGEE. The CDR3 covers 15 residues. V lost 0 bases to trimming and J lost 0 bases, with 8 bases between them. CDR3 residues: CASSVGTRSTDTQYF. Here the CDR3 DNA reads TGTGCCAGCAGCGTAGGGACACGTAGCACAGATACGCAGTATTTT.

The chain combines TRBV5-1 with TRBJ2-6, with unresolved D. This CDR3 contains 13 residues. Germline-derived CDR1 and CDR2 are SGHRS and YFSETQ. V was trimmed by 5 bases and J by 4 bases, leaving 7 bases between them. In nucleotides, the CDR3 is TGCGCCAGCAGTCCCGGGGGGGCCAACGTCCTGACTTTC. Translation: CASSPGGANVLTF.

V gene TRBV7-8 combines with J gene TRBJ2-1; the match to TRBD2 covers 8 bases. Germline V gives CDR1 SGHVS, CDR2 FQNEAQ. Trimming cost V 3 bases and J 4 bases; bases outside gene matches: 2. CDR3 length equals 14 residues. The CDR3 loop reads CASSFGTSYNEQFF. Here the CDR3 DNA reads TGTGCCAGCAGCTTCGGGACTAGTTACAATGAGCAGTTCTTC.

The CDR3 nucleotides are TGTGCCAGCAGCTTAGGGGGGGGTTACGAGCAGTACTTC. Amino acids: CASSLGGGYEQYF. The chain carries TRBV7-9 and TRBJ2-7; 7 bases are a match to TRBD2. Germline V CDR1 and CDR2: SEHNR, FQNEAQ (reference sequence). The CDR3 extends over 13 amino acids. V dropped 1 base and J dropped 4; count of bases not matched to a gene: 1.

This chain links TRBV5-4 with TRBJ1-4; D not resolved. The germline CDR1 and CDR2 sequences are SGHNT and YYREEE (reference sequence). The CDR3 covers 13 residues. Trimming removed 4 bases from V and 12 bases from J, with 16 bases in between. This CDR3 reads CASSPDTRAELFF. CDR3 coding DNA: TGTGCCAGCAGCCCCGATACGAGGGCGGAACTGTTTTTT.

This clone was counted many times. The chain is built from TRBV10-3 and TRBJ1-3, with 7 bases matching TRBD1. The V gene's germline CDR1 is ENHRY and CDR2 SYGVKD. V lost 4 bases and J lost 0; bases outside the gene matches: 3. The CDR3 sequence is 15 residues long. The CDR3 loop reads CAISGDSHSGNTIYF. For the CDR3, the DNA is TGTGCCATCAGTGGGGACAGCCACTCTGGAAACACCATATATTTT.

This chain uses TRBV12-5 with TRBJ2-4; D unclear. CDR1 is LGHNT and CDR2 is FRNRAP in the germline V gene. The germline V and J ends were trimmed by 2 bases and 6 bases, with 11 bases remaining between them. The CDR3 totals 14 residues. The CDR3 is CASGLMTSGNIQYF. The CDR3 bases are TGTGCTAGTGGTTTGATGACTTCGGGAAACATTCAGTACTTC.

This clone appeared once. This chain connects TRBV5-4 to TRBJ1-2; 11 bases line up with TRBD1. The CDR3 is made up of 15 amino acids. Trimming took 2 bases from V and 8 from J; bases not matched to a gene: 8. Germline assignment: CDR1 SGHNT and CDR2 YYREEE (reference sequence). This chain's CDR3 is CASSFPGTGGSGYTF. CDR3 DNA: TGTGCCAGCAGCTTCCCTGGGACAGGGGGTTCAGGCTACACCTTC.

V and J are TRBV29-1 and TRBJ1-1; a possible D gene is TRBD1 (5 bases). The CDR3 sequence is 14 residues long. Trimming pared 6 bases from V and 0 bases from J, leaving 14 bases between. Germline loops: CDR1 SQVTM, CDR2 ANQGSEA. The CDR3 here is CSVGGQGMNTEAFF. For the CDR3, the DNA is TGCAGCGTGGGAGGCCAGGGCATGAACACTGAAGCTTTCTTT. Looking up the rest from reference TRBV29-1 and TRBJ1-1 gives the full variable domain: SAVISQKPSRDICQRGTSLTIQCQVDSQVTMMFWYRQQPGQSLTLIATANQGSEATYESGFVIDKFPISRPNLTFSTLTVSNMSPEDSSIYLCSVGGQGMNTEAFFGQGTRLTVV.

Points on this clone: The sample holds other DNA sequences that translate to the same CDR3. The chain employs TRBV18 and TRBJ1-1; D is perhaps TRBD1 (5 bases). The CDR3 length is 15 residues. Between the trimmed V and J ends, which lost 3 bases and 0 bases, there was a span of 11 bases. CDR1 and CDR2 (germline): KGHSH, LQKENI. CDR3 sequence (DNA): TGTGCCAGCTCACCGCGGACGGGGGTGAACACTGAAGCTTTCTTT. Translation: CASSPRTGVNTEAFF.